The clone carrying this TCR beta chain has just one count. This entry is derived from a study of preoperative IRX-2 immunotherapy in early breast cancer. Described treatment: preoperative locoregional IRX-2 cytokine immunotherapy. Repertoires were generated with immunoSEQ multiplex PCR, while TCRdb's copy carries only in-frame clones and drops some. Among under 40,000 clones, roughly 96% were seen once, and the ten largest hold under 7.5%. Collection took place from a patient treated with IRX-2 immunotherapy. The clonotype was recovered from a human donor with breast cancer.

The CDR3 region is CAWSVLTGNQPQHF. The CDR3 coding sequence is TGTGCCTGGAGTGTACTTACAGGAAATCAGCCCCAGCATTTT. The rearrangement joins TRBV30 to TRBJ1-5, with D possibly matching TRBD1 (5 bases). Looked up from germline, CDR1 is GTSNPN and CDR2 is SVGIG (reference sequence). This CDR3 has 14 amino acids. The V and J ends lost 0 bases and 4 bases respectively, with 10 bases between them.